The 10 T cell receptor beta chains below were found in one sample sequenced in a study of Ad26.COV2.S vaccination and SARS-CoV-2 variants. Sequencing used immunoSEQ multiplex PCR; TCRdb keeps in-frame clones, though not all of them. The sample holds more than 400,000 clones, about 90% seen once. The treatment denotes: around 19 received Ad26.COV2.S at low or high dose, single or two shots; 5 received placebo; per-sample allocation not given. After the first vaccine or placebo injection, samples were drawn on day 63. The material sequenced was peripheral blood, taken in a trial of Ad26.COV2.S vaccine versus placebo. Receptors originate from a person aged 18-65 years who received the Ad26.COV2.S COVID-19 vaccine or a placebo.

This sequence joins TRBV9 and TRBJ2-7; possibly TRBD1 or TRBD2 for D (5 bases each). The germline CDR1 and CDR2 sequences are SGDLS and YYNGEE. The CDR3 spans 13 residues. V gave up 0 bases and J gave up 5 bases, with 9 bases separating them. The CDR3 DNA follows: TGTGCCAGCAGCGTAGCTCAGGGAGACGAGCAGTACTTC. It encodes CASSVAQGDEQYF.

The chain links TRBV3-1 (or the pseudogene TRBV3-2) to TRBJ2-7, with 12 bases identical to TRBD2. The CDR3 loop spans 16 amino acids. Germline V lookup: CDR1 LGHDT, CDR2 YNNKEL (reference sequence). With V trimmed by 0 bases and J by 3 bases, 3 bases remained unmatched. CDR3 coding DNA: TGTGCCAGCAGCCAAGATGGACTAGCGGGATACTACGAGCAGTACTTC. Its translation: CASSQDGLAGYYEQYF.

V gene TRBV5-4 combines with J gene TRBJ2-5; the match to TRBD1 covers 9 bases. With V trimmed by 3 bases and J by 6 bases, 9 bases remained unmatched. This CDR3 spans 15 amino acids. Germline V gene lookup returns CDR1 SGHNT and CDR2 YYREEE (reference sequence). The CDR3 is CASSSRDREIQTQYF. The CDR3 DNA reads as TGTGCCAGCAGCTCCCGGGACAGGGAGATCCAGACCCAGTACTTC.

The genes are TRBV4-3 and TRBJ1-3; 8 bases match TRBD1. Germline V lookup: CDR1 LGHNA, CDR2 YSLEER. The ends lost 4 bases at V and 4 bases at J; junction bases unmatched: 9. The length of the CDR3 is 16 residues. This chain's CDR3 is CASSPWTGSEGNTIYF. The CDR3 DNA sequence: TGCGCCAGCAGCCCATGGACAGGGTCGGAGGGAAACACCATATATTTT.

The CDR3 is CASSNPGGGGQPQHF. CDR3 in DNA: TGTGCCAGCTCCAACCCGGGGGGAGGTGGACAGCCCCAGCATTTT. The chain employs TRBV2 and TRBJ1-5, with a tentative D call TRBD1 (5 bases). V shed 8 bases and J shed 7 bases, with 21 bases lying between them. Germline loops: CDR1 SNHLY, CDR2 FYNNEI. The CDR3 runs to 15 residues.

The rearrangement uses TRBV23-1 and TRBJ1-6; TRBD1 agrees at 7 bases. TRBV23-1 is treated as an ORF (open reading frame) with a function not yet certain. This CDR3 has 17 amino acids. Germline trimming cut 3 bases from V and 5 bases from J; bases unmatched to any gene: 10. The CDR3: CASSQSWRGLNNSPLHF. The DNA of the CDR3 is TGCGCCAGCAGTCAGTCCTGGAGGGGGCTAAATAATTCACCCCTCCACTTT.

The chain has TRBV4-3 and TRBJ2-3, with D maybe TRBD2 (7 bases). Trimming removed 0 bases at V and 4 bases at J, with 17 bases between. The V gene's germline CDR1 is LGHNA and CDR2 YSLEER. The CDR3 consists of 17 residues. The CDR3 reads CASSQDVSGAGADTQYF. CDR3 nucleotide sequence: TGCGCCAGCAGCCAAGATGTGTCGGGGGCGGGGGCAGATACGCAGTATTTT.

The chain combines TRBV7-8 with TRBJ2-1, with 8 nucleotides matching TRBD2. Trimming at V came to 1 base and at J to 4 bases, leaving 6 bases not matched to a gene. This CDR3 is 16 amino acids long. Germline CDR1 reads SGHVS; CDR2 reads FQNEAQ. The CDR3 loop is CASSLEGGGLYNEQFF. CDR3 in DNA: TGTGCCAGCAGCTTAGAAGGCGGGGGGTTATACAATGAGCAGTTCTTC.

The CDR3 here is CASSYSFKTNSYEQYF. In DNA, the CDR3 is TGTGCCAGCAGTTACTCGTTCAAGACGAACTCCTACGAGCAGTACTTC. The chain carries TRBV6-2 or TRBV6-3 and TRBJ2-7; D is uncertain. Germline values: CDR1 MNHEY, CDR2 SVGEGT. CDR3 length: 16 amino acids. V lost 0 bases and J 0 bases, leaving 12 bases between the germline ends.

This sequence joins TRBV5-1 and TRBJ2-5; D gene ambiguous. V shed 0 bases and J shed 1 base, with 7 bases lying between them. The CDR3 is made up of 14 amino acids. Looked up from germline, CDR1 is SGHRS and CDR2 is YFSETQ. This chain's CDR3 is CASSLALFQETQYF. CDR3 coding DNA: TGCGCCAGCAGCTTGGCCCTGTTCCAAGAGACCCAGTACTTC.